The 27 T cell receptor beta chains listed next were all sequenced from one sample in a study of T-cell reconstitution after alpha-beta-depleted transplantation in children. During its preparation, the TCRbeta library received unique molecular identifiers. One entry per CDR3 protein results from TCRdb running MiXCR on the PCR reads. In the table there are about 300,000 distinct CDR3 sequences, around 10% of which are singletons. Sequencing used PBMCs, obtained before TCRalphabeta/CD19-depleted stem cell transplant. All receptors derive from a boy younger than two with acute myeloid leukemia, due to receive a stem cell transplant.

This clonotype occurred many times. The chain recombines TRBV28 with TRBJ1-2; D uncertain. The V gene lost 2 bases and the J gene lost 5 bases, with 6 bases spanning the gap. The V gene's germline CDR1 is MDHEN and CDR2 SYDVKM. The CDR3 length is 12 residues. DNA of the CDR3: TGTGCCAGCAGTTTAAGTCCATATGGCTACACCTTC. It translates to CASSLSPYGYTF.

This clonotype was recorded at least ten times. The chain has TRBV7-2 and TRBJ2-7; TRBD2 matches at 10 bases. CDR1 and CDR2 from the germline V gene are SGHTA and FQGNSA. The CDR3 contains 17 residues. With V trimmed by 2 bases and J by 0 bases, 7 bases remained unmatched. The CDR3 reads CASSLMASGSGSYEQYF. Here the CDR3 DNA reads TGTGCCAGCAGCTTAATGGCTAGCGGGAGCGGCTCCTACGAGCAGTACTTC.

The table lists this clonotype with many counts. At one end the junction does not follow the germline gene, possibly because of a read error. The chain is built from TRBV7-7 and TRBJ2-3; 7 bases agree with TRBD2. The length of the CDR3 is 15 residues. Looked up from germline, CDR1 is SSHAT and CDR2 is FNYEAQ (reference sequence). The CDR3 reads CASSLVGGEADTQYF. CDR3 DNA: TGTGCTAGCAGCTTAGTTGGGGGGGAAGCAGATACGCAGTATTTT.

The chain uses TRBV20-1 and TRBJ2-5; 11 nucleotides match TRBD2. After removal of 8 bases from V and 5 bases from J, the junction contained 7 bases not matched to a gene. Germline values: CDR1 DFQATT, CDR2 SNEGSKA (reference sequence). This CDR3 has 13 residues. The CDR3 nucleotides read TGCAGTCCCCTCATAGCGGGAGGGGAGACCCAGTACTTC. Its protein product is CSPLIAGGETQYF.

Comments on this clonotype: This may stem from a read error, because a much larger clone lies one nucleotide away. CDR3 nucleotides: TGTGCCAGCAGTTTAGTCTTAGTACTTTCCGGGACTCAGGGGTCCTACGAGCAGTACTTC. Its protein is CASSLVLVLSGTQGSYEQYF. V is TRBV12-3 or TRBV12-4 and J is TRBJ2-7; perhaps D is TRBD1 or TRBD2 (6 bases each). Between the trimmed V and J ends, which lost 1 base and 1 base, there was a span of 26 bases. The CDR3 has 20 residues.

There are many counts of this clonotype. V and J are TRBV4-3 and TRBJ2-3; the D gene could be TRBD1 or TRBD2 (5 bases each). The V end was cut by 0 bases, the J end by 3 bases, with 13 bases between. Germline loops: CDR1 LGHNA, CDR2 YSLEER. This CDR3 region has 16 residues. CDR3 residues: CASSQDRRGLTDTQYF. CDR3 bases: TGCGCCAGCAGCCAAGATCGCCGGGGCTTAACAGATACGCAGTATTTT.

This chain links TRBV19 with TRBJ2-5; D is perhaps TRBD1 or TRBD2 (5 bases each). Germline CDR1 reads LNHDA; CDR2 reads SQIVND (reference sequence). The CDR3 loop spans 14 amino acids. V dropped 3 bases and J dropped 1 base, with 9 bases sitting between them. CDR3 nucleotides: TGTGCCAGTAGTATCCGAGGGGTCCAAGAGACCCAGTACTTC. Translation: CASSIRGVQETQYF.

This clonotype was seen at least ten times. The chain employs TRBV29-1 and TRBJ2-2, with 9 bases fitting TRBD2. J lost 3 bases, V lost 1 base, and 0 bases had no gene match. Germline CDR1 SQVTM, CDR2 ANQGSEA. The CDR3 has 14 amino acids. The CDR3 DNA reads TGCAGCGTTGAAGGGACTAGCGACACCGGGGAGCTGTTTTTT. The encoded protein is CSVEGTSDTGELFF.

This clonotype was observed many times. The rearrangement links TRBV7-8 to TRBJ2-7; 9 bases are shared with TRBD1. The trim removed 1 base at V and 5 bases at J, leaving 15 bases unmatched. CDR1 is SGHVS and CDR2 is FQNEAQ in the germline V gene. The CDR3 has 18 amino acids. The CDR3 here is CASSLGAMLGQGGDEQYF. The CDR3 bases are TGTGCCAGCAGCTTAGGTGCTATGTTGGGACAGGGAGGCGACGAGCAGTACTTC. The full variable domain, rest sourced from reference TRBV7-8 and TRBJ2-7, is GAGVSQSPRYKVAKRGQDVALRCDPISGHVSLFWYQQALGQGPEFLTYFQNEAQLDKSGLPSDRFFAERPEGSVSTLKIQRTQQEDSAVYLCASSLGAMLGQGGDEQYFGPGTRLTVT.

This clonotype was seen repeatedly, ten times or more. The chain is built from TRBV2 and TRBJ1-5, with D perhaps matching TRBD1 (5 bases). The V end lost 10 bases, the J end lost 2 bases, and 15 bases lay between the germline ends. The CDR3 is 14 amino acids. The germline V gene encodes CDR1 SNHLY and CDR2 FYNNEI. CDR3 DNA: TGTGCCACGGGGCTCCTGGGGGGCAATCAGCCCCAGCATTTT. Its translation: CATGLLGGNQPQHF. Supplemented by reference TRBV2 and TRBJ1-5, the full variable domain reads EPEVTQTPSHQVTQMGQEVILRCVPISNHLYFYWYRQILGQKVEFLVSFYNNEISEKSEIFDDQFSVERPDGSNFTLKIRSTKLEDSAMYFCATGLLGGNQPQHFGDGTRLSIL.

Ten or more counts support this clonotype. The junction departs from germline at one end; a sequencing error may be responsible. The chain joins TRBV7-3 to TRBJ2-2; TRBD1 matches at 7 bases. In germline, CDR1 is SGHTA, CDR2 FQGTGA. The CDR3 loop spans 17 amino acids. As DNA, the CDR3 is TGTGCCAGCAGCTTAGAAGTAGAGACAGGGTACACCGGGGATCTGTTTTTT. Protein: CASSLEVETGYTGDLFF.

The chain carries TRBV5-6 and TRBJ2-3; 7 bases fit TRBD2. Germline V gene sequence: CDR1 SGHDT, CDR2 YYEEEE. This CDR3 region has 14 residues. J was trimmed by 3 bases and V by 7 bases; bases with no gene match: 8. The CDR3 nucleotides are TGTGCCAGCGAGTTTATGGGGGGGACAGATACGCAGTATTTT. Protein: CASEFMGGTDTQYF.

The sample holds many counts of this clonotype. As DNA, the CDR3 is TGCAGTGCTTCTCGGAGGGAGAGGGAGGAAAAACTGTTTTTT. Protein: CSASRREREEKLFF. This chain links TRBV20-1 with TRBJ1-4, with no clear D. The V gene's germline CDR1 is DFQATT and CDR2 SNEGSKA (reference sequence). V gave up 5 bases and J gave up 8 bases, with 18 bases separating them. The CDR3 loop spans 14 amino acids.

This clonotype has ten or more counts. The genes are TRBV20-1 and TRBJ2-1, with a possible D match to TRBD1 (7 bases). The germline V and J ends were trimmed by 2 bases and 9 bases, with 14 bases remaining between them. Germline loops: CDR1 DFQATT, CDR2 SNEGSKA (reference sequence). The CDR3 loop spans 13 amino acids. The DNA of the CDR3 is TGCAGTGCTAGACAGGGGGGTCATAGTGAGCAGTTCTTC. This translates into CSARQGGHSEQFF.

This clonotype has a handful of counts. The gene calls are TRBV5-1 and TRBJ1-1, with TRBD1 as a possible D gene (5 bases). The V gene lost 4 bases and the J gene lost 11 bases, with 12 bases spanning the gap. The CDR3 covers 11 residues. Germline CDR1 and CDR2: SGHRS and YFSETQ. The CDR3 loop reads CASSTGLTAFF. For the CDR3, the DNA is TGCGCCAGCAGCACGGGACTTACGGCTTTCTTT. Full variable domain (remainder filled in from reference TRBV5-1 and TRBJ1-1): KAGVTQTPRYLIKTRGQQVTLSCSPISGHRSVSWYQQTPGQGLQFLFEYFSETQRNKGNFPGRFSGRQFSNSRSEMNVSTLELGDSALYLCASSTGLTAFFGQGTRLTVV.

J is TRBJ2-7 and V is TRBV28; TRBD1 aligns across 11 bases. CDR1 and CDR2 (germline): MDHEN, SYDVKM. After removal of 4 bases from V and 5 bases from J, the junction contained 16 bases not matched to a gene. This CDR3 is 18 amino acids long. CDR3 loop: CASSSTAVSGTGGHEQYF. CDR3 nucleotide sequence: TGTGCCAGCAGTTCCACGGCAGTCTCCGGGACAGGGGGTCACGAGCAGTACTTC. Full variable domain (missing parts from reference TRBV28 and TRBJ2-7): DVKVTQSSRYLVKRTGEKVFLECVQDMDHENMFWYRQDPGLGLRLIYFSYDVKMKEKGDIPEGYSVSREKKERFSLILESASTNQTSMYLCASSSTAVSGTGGHEQYFGPGTRLTVT.

The table lists this clonotype with many counts. The chain joins TRBV6-5 to TRBJ2-1; TRBD2 might be the D (6 bases). V lost 0 bases, J lost 8 bases, and 8 bases lay in between. In germline, CDR1 is MNHEY, CDR2 SVGAGI. This CDR3 has 13 amino acids. This CDR3 is CASSYSGGHEQFF. DNA for the CDR3: TGTGCCAGCAGTTACTCGGGGGGACATGAGCAGTTCTTC.

This clonotype was observed many times. The chain joins TRBV7-9 to TRBJ2-3; 11 bases fit TRBD2. CDR1 is SEHNR, CDR2 FQNEAQ, per germline (reference sequence). V shed 7 bases, J shed 8 bases, and the junction held 14 bases outside the gene matches. This CDR3 comprises 16 residues. CDR3 residues: CASTIPGLAAYGTQYF. CDR3 sequence (DNA): TGTGCCAGCACCATACCGGGACTAGCGGCATACGGTACGCAGTATTTT.

In this sample, this clonotype turned up many times. This chain links TRBV6-1 with TRBJ2-7, with 7 bases lining up with TRBD1. CDR3 size: 14 residues. V trimming: 6 bases; J trimming: 2 bases; junction bases outside the gene matches: 7. The germline V gene encodes CDR1 MNHNS and CDR2 SASEGT. CDR3 DNA: TGTGCCAGCAGCTCCCGGGACAGAACCTACGAGCAGTACTTC. It encodes CASSSRDRTYEQYF.

This clonotype was seen many times. V gene TRBV7-9 combines with J gene TRBJ2-1; TRBD2 is a possible D gene (6 bases). The CDR3 consists of 17 residues. Looked up from germline, CDR1 is SEHNR and CDR2 is FQNEAQ (reference sequence). Between the trimmed V and J ends, which lost 5 bases and 7 bases, there was a span of 24 bases. CDR3 sequence reads: CASSARTSSRGRNEQFF. The CDR3 nucleotides read TGTGCCAGCAGCGCCCGAACTAGCAGTAGAGGCAGGAATGAGCAGTTCTTC.

This clonotype was seen many times. This sequence joins TRBV7-9 and TRBJ1-3; no firm D call. Germline V gene data show CDR1 as SEHNR and CDR2 as FQNEAQ (reference sequence). This CDR3 is 14 amino acids long. Between the trimmed V and J ends, which lost 2 bases and 0 bases, there was a span of 5 bases. In DNA, the CDR3 is TGTGCCAGCAGCTTAATGTACTCTGGAAACACCATATATTTT. Protein: CASSLMYSGNTIYF.

This clonotype has ten or more counts. The rearrangement joins TRBV4-3 to TRBJ2-7; D is uncertain. Germline assignment: CDR1 LGHNA and CDR2 YSLEER. V gave up 0 bases and J gave up 2 bases, with 8 bases separating them. The CDR3 is made up of 14 amino acids. The CDR3 DNA sequence: TGCGCCAGCAGCCAAGAGCTTGTCACCTACGAGCAGTACTTC. Protein: CASSQELVTYEQYF.

This clonotype was detected a few times. V usage is TRBV7-9 and J usage is TRBJ2-5, with D perhaps TRBD1 (5 bases). Trimming pared 5 bases from V and 5 bases from J, leaving 12 bases between. The CDR3 has 13 residues. Per germline, CDR1 SEHNR and CDR2 FQNEAQ (reference sequence). CDR3 protein: CASSPDSPETQYF. CDR3 nucleotide sequence: TGTGCCAGCAGCCCCGACAGTCCGGAGACCCAGTACTTC. Full variable domain (remainder filled in from reference TRBV7-9 and TRBJ2-5): DTGVSQNPRHKITKRGQNVTFRCDPISEHNRLYWYRQTLGQGPEFLTYFQNEAQLEKSRLLSDRFSAERPKGSFSTLEIQRTEQGDSAMYLCASSPDSPETQYFGPGTRLLVL.

This clonotype was counted at least ten times. V usage is TRBV6-5 and J usage is TRBJ2-2; 7 nucleotides line up with TRBD1. V shed 2 bases and J 5 bases; nucleotides not matched to a gene: 5. Germline CDR1 is MNHEY and CDR2 is SVGAGI. The CDR3 is made up of 15 amino acids. The CDR3 DNA reads TGTGCCAGCAGTTACCGGGACAGATGGACCGGGGAGCTGTTTTTT. It is translated as CASSYRDRWTGELFF.

This clonotype was recorded many times. V and J are TRBV20-1 and TRBJ1-2; a possible D gene is TRBD1 (6 bases). Germline V gene lookup returns CDR1 DFQATT and CDR2 SNEGSKA (reference sequence). V was pared by 2 bases and J by 1 base, with 11 bases between. This CDR3 is 14 amino acids long. Here the CDR3 reads CSARRPGDNYGYTF. CDR3 DNA sequence: TGCAGTGCTAGACGCCCAGGGGATAACTATGGCTACACCTTC.

A remark on this clonotype: This sequence may be a read error, since a much larger clone differs from it by one base. The V call is TRBV24-1, the J call TRBJ1-2; D possibly corresponds to TRBD1 (6 bases). This CDR3 spans 13 amino acids. Looked up from germline, CDR1 is KGHDR and CDR2 is SFDVKD. Trimming took off 3 bases at V and 7 bases at J, with 11 bases between the two ends. The DNA of the CDR3 is TGTGCCACCAGTGATCCCGACAGGATTGGCTACACCTTC. This translates into CATSDPDRIGYTF.

This clonotype appeared many times. The CDR3 nucleotides read TGTGCCAGCAGCCGAACAGGGGTGTCCCATCAGCCCCAGCATTTT. Residues: CASSRTGVSHQPQHF. This chain joins TRBV7-2 and TRBJ1-5; 7 positions match TRBD1. V shed 5 bases and J 5 bases; nucleotides not matched to a gene: 9. Germline V gives CDR1 SGHTA, CDR2 FQGNSA. There are 15 residues in the CDR3.